The T cell receptor beta chain under discussion was sequenced for a study of Ad26.COV2.S vaccination and SARS-CoV-2 variants. Findings of the study overall: Recipients of vaccine and of placebo showed similar breadth of their non-spike TCR repertoires.

In germline, CDR1 is MNHEY, CDR2 SVGAGI. The CDR3 has 14 amino acids. Trimming removed 2 bases at V and 1 base at J, with 8 bases between. Measured with immunoSEQ multiplex PCR; TCRdb has only the in-frame clones, and not every one. The sample yields 400,000 to 500,000 clones, 75% to 90% seen once. On this clone: Its specificity is not known.

Treatment reported: 15 to 20 received Ad26.COV2.S at low or high dose, single or two shots; 5 received placebo; per-sample allocation not given. All samples were drawn on day 63, counting from the first vaccine or placebo injection. The chain has TRBV6-5 and TRBJ1-1; D gene ambiguous. The sequenced sample was peripheral blood, obtained in a trial of Ad26.COV2.S vaccine versus placebo. The origin of this receptor is a person between 18 and 59 years old who received the Ad26.COV2.S COVID-19 vaccine or a placebo. The CDR3 is CASSYQTENTEAFF. CDR3 DNA: TGTGCCAGCAGTTACCAAACGGAGAACACTGAAGCTTTCTTT.